Following are 17 T cell receptor beta chains from one sample sequenced in a study of blood T cell repertoires in COVID-19. Using immunoSEQ multiplex PCR, the repertoire was profiled, and TCRdb retains in-frame clones only, with some absent. Of fewer than 70,000 clones in the sample, roughly 79% were seen once. The source material was peripheral blood. The receptors originated from a man aged 55 to 70 with acute or convalescent COVID-19.

The chain carries TRBV4-1 and TRBJ2-7; TRBD2 might be the D (6 bases). The germline gives CDR1 MGHRA, CDR2 YSYEKL. CDR3 size: 16 residues. V dropped 0 bases and J dropped 4 bases, with 16 bases sitting between them. The CDR3 sequence: CASSQDAAGLGYEQYF. CDR3 nucleotides: TGCGCCAGCAGCCAAGATGCTGCGGGGCTGGGATACGAGCAGTACTTC.

This clone was observed a single time. V is TRBV7-9 and J is TRBJ2-3; 7 bases line up with TRBD1. Germline-derived CDR1 and CDR2 are SEHNR and FQNEAQ (reference sequence). The V and J ends lost 4 bases and 2 bases, in that order; junction bases with no gene match: 6. This CDR3 is built from 15 residues. This CDR3 reads CASSSTGDYTDTQYF. In DNA form, the CDR3 reads TGTGCCAGCAGCTCCACAGGGGATTACACAGATACGCAGTATTTT.

The chain couples TRBV7-8 to TRBJ2-7, with 7 bases aligning to TRBD1. Germline V gene lookup returns CDR1 SGHVS and CDR2 FQNEAQ. CDR3 size: 13 residues. J lost 6 bases, V lost 5 bases, and 7 bases had no gene match. In nucleotides, the CDR3 is TGTGCCAGCAGCCACGGACAGGCCGCCGAGCAGTACTTC. This encodes CASSHGQAAEQYF.

Turning to this clone: The same CDR3 is also encoded by other DNA sequences in this sample. V and J are TRBV18 and TRBJ2-1; possible D gene TRBD2, 6 bases. Trimming removed 3 bases at V and 8 bases at J, with 8 bases between. The CDR3 contains 12 residues. The germline gives CDR1 KGHSH, CDR2 LQKENI. The CDR3 DNA reads as TGTGCCAGCTCACCGGGAGGCCATGAGCAGTTCTTC. Protein: CASSPGGHEQFF.

This rearrangement joins TRBV15 to TRBJ1-6, with 7 bases that match TRBD1. J gave up 6 bases and V 8 bases, and 4 bases lay outside the gene matches. The CDR3 contains 13 residues. The V gene's germline CDR1 is LNHNV and CDR2 YYDKDF (reference sequence). As DNA, the CDR3 is TGTGCCACCCTGGGACAGCTTAATTCACCCCTCCACTTT. Residues: CATLGQLNSPLHF.

The chain uses TRBV12-5 and TRBJ1-1; D remains ambiguous. This CDR3 spans 14 amino acids. Trimming stripped 2 bases from V and 4 bases from J, with 11 bases between. The germline gives CDR1 LGHNT, CDR2 FRNRAP. CDR3 sequence (DNA): TGTGCTAGTGGTTTGTTGGCCACGTTCACTGAAGCTTTCTTT. Its translation: CASGLLATFTEAFF. The whole variable domain, filled in from reference TRBV12-5 and TRBJ1-1, reads DARVTQTPRHKVTEMGQEVTMRCQPILGHNTVFWYRQTMMQGLELLAYFRNRAPLDDSGMPKDRFSAEMPDATLATLKIQPSEPRDSAVYFCASGLLATFTEAFFGQGTRLTVV.

The chain carries TRBV4-1 and TRBJ2-7, with 7 bases fitting TRBD1. CDR1 MGHRA and CDR2 YSYEKL come from the germline V gene. Germline trimming cut 0 bases from V and 3 bases from J; bases unmatched to any gene: 8. The CDR3 loop spans 16 amino acids. The CDR3 coding sequence is TGCGCCAGCAGCCAAGACTCGGGACAGCCCGTCTACGAGCAGTACTTC. This sequence encodes CASSQDSGQPVYEQYF.

The chain couples TRBV5-6 to TRBJ1-2, with 7 nucleotides matching TRBD1. The ends lost 6 bases at V and 7 bases at J; junction bases unmatched: 12. Germline CDR1 SGHDT, CDR2 YYEEEE. This CDR3 region has 14 residues. DNA of the CDR3: TGTGCCAGCACAACTTCGACAGGGTTGGGTGGCTACACCTTC. Translation gives CASTTSTGLGGYTF.

J is TRBJ1-1 and V is TRBV5-1; 7 positions match TRBD1. The germline CDR1 and CDR2 sequences are SGHRS and YFSETQ. The CDR3 loop spans 13 amino acids. The J segment lost 9 bases and the V segment lost 0 bases, leaving 5 bases of the junction unmatched. Written as DNA, the CDR3 is TGCGCCAGCAGCTTGGAATGGGACAGCCAAGCTTTCTTT. Translation gives CASSLEWDSQAFF.

The chain combines TRBV2 with TRBJ1-1, with D possibly TRBD1 on 5 matching bases. With 2 bases removed from V and 8 bases from J, the gap between germline ends came to 9 bases. Germline loops: CDR1 SNHLY, CDR2 FYNNEI. The CDR3 has 12 residues. CDR3 nucleotides: TGTGCCAGCAGTGAATCAGGGCAGGAAGCTTTCTTT. Translated, it gives CASSESGQEAFF.

This clone was seen a single time. DNA for the CDR3: TGTGCCACCAGTGAACAAAGACAGGGGTCGGGCACAGATACGCAGTATTTT. This encodes CATSEQRQGSGTDTQYF. V is TRBV24-1 and J is TRBJ2-3, with 8 bases matching TRBD1. J lost 1 base, V lost 4 bases, and 9 bases had no gene match. The germline CDR1 and CDR2 sequences are KGHDR and SFDVKD. The CDR3 totals 17 residues.

This clone showed up just a few times. The V call is TRBV7-9, the J call TRBJ1-1; D possibly corresponds to TRBD1 (6 bases). The CDR3 consists of 14 residues. Germline CDR1 SEHNR, CDR2 FQNEAQ (reference sequence). Trimming pared 5 bases from V and 5 bases from J, leaving 15 bases between. CDR3 sequence reads: CASSPPAGATEAFF. The CDR3 nucleotides read TGTGCCAGCAGCCCCCCGGCGGGGGCGACTGAAGCTTTCTTT.

The chain uses TRBV2 and TRBJ1-2; TRBD1 matches at 9 bases. The CDR3 contains 14 residues. Per the germline V gene, CDR1 is SNHLY and CDR2 is FYNNEI. V shed 5 bases and J 5 bases; nucleotides not matched to a gene: 6. This CDR3 is CASSPGTGPYGYTF. Here the CDR3 DNA reads TGTGCCAGCAGTCCCGGGACAGGGCCTTATGGCTACACCTTC.

The J gene is TRBJ2-1, the V gene TRBV7-6, with 7 bases lining up with TRBD2. Germline loops: CDR1 SGHVS, CDR2 FNYEAQ. The ends lost 6 bases at V and 0 bases at J; junction bases unmatched: 8. The CDR3 covers 16 residues. For the CDR3, the DNA is TGTGCCAGCAGTCACGAGGGAGGGAGCTCCTACAATGAGCAGTTCTTC. This translates into CASSHEGGSSYNEQFF.

CDR3 region: CASSPARQGIISGHQPQHF. In DNA, the CDR3 is TGCGCCAGCAGCCCCGCTCGGCAGGGCATCATCTCTGGGCATCAGCCCCAGCATTTT. The rearrangement uses TRBV4-1 and TRBJ1-5, with D maybe TRBD1 (5 bases). CDR3 size: 19 residues. The V gene lost 4 bases and the J gene lost 5 bases, with 27 bases spanning the gap. Germline CDR1 MGHRA, CDR2 YSYEKL.

The rearrangement links TRBV24-1 to TRBJ1-2; unclear D gene. Germline-derived CDR1 and CDR2 are KGHDR and SFDVKD. The CDR3 spans 15 residues. The germline V and J ends were trimmed by 4 bases and 0 bases, with 11 bases remaining between them. Here the CDR3 DNA reads TGTGCCACCAGTGAGAGGGCAGGAGCTAACTATGGCTACACCTTC. This gives the protein CATSERAGANYGYTF.

The chain combines TRBV5-1 with TRBJ2-1; 12 bases are a match to TRBD2. Germline V gene sequence: CDR1 SGHRS, CDR2 YFSETQ. CDR3 length: 18 residues. J lost 6 bases, V lost 4 bases, and 14 bases had no gene match. The CDR3 here is CASSARGLAGGRFNEQFF. CDR3 in DNA: TGCGCCAGCAGCGCCCGCGGTCTAGCGGGGGGGCGTTTCAATGAGCAGTTCTTC. Based on the CDR3 plus reference TRBV5-1 and TRBJ2-1, the full variable domain is KAGVTQTPRYLIKTRGQQVTLSCSPISGHRSVSWYQQTPGQGLQFLFEYFSETQRNKGNFPGRFSGRQFSNSRSEMNVSTLELGDSALYLCASSARGLAGGRFNEQFFGPGTRLTVL.